This T cell receptor (beta chain) comes out of a study of T cells in tuberculosis. Study context: Blood was taken before or within 7 days of anti-tuberculosis therapy. General study points: Active tuberculosis patients had shorter CDR3-alpha; the beta difference was nonsignificant.

About this clone: Its specificity is not known.

The method was immunoSEQ multiplex PCR; TCRdb's version includes in-frame clones alone and lacks a portion of them. The sample has 25,000 to 35,000 clones, 92% seen once. CDR3 size: 14 residues. Trimming removed 0 bases from V and 2 bases from J, with 5 bases in between. From germline, CDR1 is MNHNY and CDR2 SVGAGI (reference sequence). Regarding time point: new active TB diagnosis, blood taken before or within 7 days of starting treatment. This clonotype originated in an adult with tuberculosis. Some clones in this sample may be carry-over from other donors' samples. This rearrangement joins TRBV6-6 to TRBJ1-3; no clear D. Specimen: PBMCs, collected at tuberculosis diagnosis. CDR3 protein: CASSYSTAGNTIYF. CDR3 DNA sequence: TGTGCCAGCAGTTACTCTACGGCTGGAAACACCATATATTTT.